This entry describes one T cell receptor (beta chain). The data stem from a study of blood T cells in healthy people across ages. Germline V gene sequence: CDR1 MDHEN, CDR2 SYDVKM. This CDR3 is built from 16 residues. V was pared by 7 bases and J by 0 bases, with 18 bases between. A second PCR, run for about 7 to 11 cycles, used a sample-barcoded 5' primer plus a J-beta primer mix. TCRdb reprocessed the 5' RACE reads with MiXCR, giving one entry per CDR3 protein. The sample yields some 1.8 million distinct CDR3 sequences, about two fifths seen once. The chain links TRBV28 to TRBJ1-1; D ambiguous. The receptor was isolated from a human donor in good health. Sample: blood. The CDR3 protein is CASILLGRPMNTEAFF. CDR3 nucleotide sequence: TGTGCCAGCATATTGTTAGGGAGGCCTATGAACACTGAAGCTTTCTTT.